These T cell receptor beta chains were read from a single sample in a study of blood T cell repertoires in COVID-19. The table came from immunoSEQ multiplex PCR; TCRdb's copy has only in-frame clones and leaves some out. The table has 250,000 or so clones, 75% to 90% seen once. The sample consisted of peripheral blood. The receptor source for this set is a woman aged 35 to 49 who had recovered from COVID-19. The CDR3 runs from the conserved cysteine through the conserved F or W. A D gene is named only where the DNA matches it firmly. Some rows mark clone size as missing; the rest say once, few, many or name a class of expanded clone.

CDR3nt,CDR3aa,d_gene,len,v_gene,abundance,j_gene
TGTGCCAGCAGCGGGACTAGCGGATTCTTATCCTACAATGAGCAGTTCTTC,CASSGTSGFLSYNEQFF,TRBD2,17,TRBV5-4,.,TRBJ2-1
TGTGCCAGCAGCTTAGGGGGACTAGCGGGTCAAGAGACCCAGTACTTC,CASSLGGLAGQETQYF,TRBD2,16,TRBV7-2,.,TRBJ2-5
TGTGCCACCAGTGATTGGGCCAACACTGAAGCTTTCTTT,CATSDWANTEAFF,.,13,TRBV24-1,.,TRBJ1-1
TGTGCCAGTAGTCAGGAGGGGGCCAGGGGGAATCAGCCCCAGCATTTT,CASSQEGARGNQPQHF,TRBD1,16,TRBV19,.,TRBJ1-5
TGCAGCGCCACTAGCGGGAGCTCCTACAATGAGCAGTTCTTC,CSATSGSSYNEQFF,TRBD2,14,TRBV29-1,.,TRBJ2-1
TGTGCCAGCAGGTCAGGAGGGGCCTACGAGCAGTACTTC,CASRSGGAYEQYF,.,13,TRBV28,.,TRBJ2-7
TGTGCCAGCACAGAGGGTTTAGGCTCCTACGAGCAGTACTTC,CASTEGLGSYEQYF,.,14,TRBV14,.,TRBJ2-7
TGTGCCAGCAGCTTGGCTAGTAGCTCCTACGAGCAGTACTTC,CASSLASSSYEQYF,.,14,TRBV5-6,.,TRBJ2-7
TGTGCCAGCAGTTTGACAGGTGGTCAGCCCCAGCATTTT,CASSLTGGQPQHF,.,13,TRBV6-5,.,TRBJ1-5
TGTGCCAGTAACCCCGGGGACAGGGGCACAGATACGCAGTATTTT,CASNPGDRGTDTQYF,TRBD1,15,TRBV19,.,TRBJ2-3
TGTGCCAGCAGTTTACGGGGGAGTGCAGATACGCAGTATTTT,CASSLRGSADTQYF,.,14,TRBV28,.,TRBJ2-3
TGTGCCAGGAGCGCCTCTAGCGGGAGGGCTGATGAGCAGTTCTTC,CARSASSGRADEQFF,TRBD2,15,TRBV2,.,TRBJ2-1
TGTGCCAGCTCACCACCGACCGGGACAGGGGGCAATCAGCCCCAGCATTTT,CASSPPTGTGGNQPQHF,TRBD1,17,TRBV18,.,TRBJ1-5
TGTGCCAGCAGTGAAGCGACAGACTATGGCTACACCTTC,CASSEATDYGYTF,.,13,TRBV6-1,.,TRBJ1-2
TGTGCCAGCAGCTTAGGGACTAACACAGATACGCAGTATTTT,CASSLGTNTDTQYF,.,14,TRBV13,.,TRBJ2-3
TGTGCCAGCAGCCAAGAGCTATGGGACGGGGGCTACGAGCAGTACTTC,CASSQELWDGGYEQYF,.,16,TRBV14,once,TRBJ2-7
TGTGCCAGCAGTGACTCGGCTAGCGGGAGCTACGAGCAGTACTTC,CASSDSASGSYEQYF,TRBD2,15,TRBV6-4,few,TRBJ2-7
TGTGCCAGCAGCCCCCCGGGGTGGGCAGATACGCAGTATTTT,CASSPPGWADTQYF,.,14,TRBV7-2,.,TRBJ2-3
TGTGGCGGGGAGAACGACGAGCAGTACTTC,CGGENDEQYF,.,10,TRBV21-1,.,TRBJ2-7
TGTGCCAGCAGCTTAGCGGGACAGGGGCCCTCTGGAAACACCATATATTTT,CASSLAGQGPSGNTIYF,TRBD1,17,TRBV7-9,.,TRBJ1-3
TGCAGCGTTTGGTGGGGGAGGTCCTACAATGAGCAGTTCTTC,CSVWWGRSYNEQFF,.,14,TRBV29-1,.,TRBJ2-1
TGTGCCAGCAGTCCAGGACAGGGGAATCAGCCCCAGCATTTT,CASSPGQGNQPQHF,TRBD1,14,TRBV28,.,TRBJ1-5
TGTGCCAGCAGCCCACCCGGGGGTGCCGAGACCCAGTACTTC,CASSPPGGAETQYF,.,14,TRBV28,.,TRBJ2-5
TGTGCCAGCAGTGATCCTACAGGGTTTTACACTGAAGCTTTCTTT,CASSDPTGFYTEAFF,.,15,TRBV25-1,.,TRBJ1-1
TGTGCCAGCAGATCGGGACTAGCGGACGTCTACAATGAGCAGTTCTTC,CASRSGLADVYNEQFF,TRBD2,16,TRBV4-2,.,TRBJ2-1
TGTGCCAGCAGTTACGGGCCCGGGACAGAGAACACTGAAGCTTTCTTT,CASSYGPGTENTEAFF,TRBD1,16,TRBV6-2/TRBV6-3,.,TRBJ1-1
TGTGCCAGCAGTGCCCTCGTCAGGGGTGAGACCCAGTACTTC,CASSALVRGETQYF,.,14,TRBV25-1,.,TRBJ2-5
TGTGCCAGCAGTCGCGACAGGGGTATGAACACTGAAGCTTTCTTT,CASSRDRGMNTEAFF,TRBD1,15,TRBV5-6,.,TRBJ1-1
TGCGCCAGCAGCTTGGCCGGCGGGGCGGAGACCCAGTACTTC,CASSLAGGAETQYF,.,14,TRBV5-1,once,TRBJ2-5
TGTGCCAGCTCACCGGGCTCCGAAGAGACCCAGTACTTC,CASSPGSEETQYF,.,13,TRBV18,.,TRBJ2-5
TGTGCCAGCAGCTTGGACAACAATCAGCCCCAGCATTTT,CASSLDNNQPQHF,.,13,TRBV5-4,few,TRBJ1-5
TGTGCCAGTATCCCAGTGACCGGAGGCTATGGCTACACCTTC,CASIPVTGGYGYTF,.,14,TRBV19,.,TRBJ1-2
TGTGCCAGCAGAATAGGGGCGGGGGCCGGGGAGCTGTTTTTT,CASRIGAGAGELFF,TRBD2,14,TRBV2,.,TRBJ2-2
TGTGCCAGCTCACCACCGTCAGGTAATGAGCAGTTCTTC,CASSPPSGNEQFF,.,13,TRBV18,.,TRBJ2-1
TGTGCCAGCAGCCTCAGGACAGGGGGCCGGGCTGAAGCTTTCTTT,CASSLRTGGRAEAFF,.,15,TRBV21-1,.,TRBJ1-1
TGTGCCATCAGTGAGCGTAGTCGAATTGGGACAGGGGATTCAGATACGCAGTATTTT,CAISERSRIGTGDSDTQYF,TRBD1,19,TRBV10-3,.,TRBJ2-3
TGTGCCTGGAGTGAATCACGCACGGGGGCTTTCTTT,CAWSESRTGAFF,.,12,TRBV30,.,TRBJ1-1
TGTGCCAGCAGCGTTGCCCGGCCAGCGACCAATGAGCAGTTCTTC,CASSVARPATNEQFF,.,15,TRBV2,.,TRBJ2-1
TGCAGCGTTGCGTCTGGATTGCTAGCGGGAGCGCATACGCAGTATTTT,CSVASGLLAGAHTQYF,TRBD2,16,TRBV29-1,few,TRBJ2-3